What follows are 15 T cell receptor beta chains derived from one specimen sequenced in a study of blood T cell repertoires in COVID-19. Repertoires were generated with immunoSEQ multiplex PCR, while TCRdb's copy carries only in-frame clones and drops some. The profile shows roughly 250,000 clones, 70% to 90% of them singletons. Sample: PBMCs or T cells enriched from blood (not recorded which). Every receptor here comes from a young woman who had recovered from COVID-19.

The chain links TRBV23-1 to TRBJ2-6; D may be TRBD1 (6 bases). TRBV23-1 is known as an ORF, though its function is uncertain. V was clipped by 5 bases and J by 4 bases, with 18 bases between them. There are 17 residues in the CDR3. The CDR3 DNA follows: TGCGCCAGCAGTGCCCGGGACAAAGAGTCCGGGGCCAACGTCCTGACTTTC. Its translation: CASSARDKESGANVLTF.

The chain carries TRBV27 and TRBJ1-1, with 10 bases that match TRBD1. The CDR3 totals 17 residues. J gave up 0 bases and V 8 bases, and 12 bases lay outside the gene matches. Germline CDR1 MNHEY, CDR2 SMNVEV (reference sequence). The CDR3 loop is CASQSPGQGFMNTEAFF. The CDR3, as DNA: TGTGCCAGCCAGAGTCCGGGACAGGGGTTTATGAACACTGAAGCTTTCTTT.

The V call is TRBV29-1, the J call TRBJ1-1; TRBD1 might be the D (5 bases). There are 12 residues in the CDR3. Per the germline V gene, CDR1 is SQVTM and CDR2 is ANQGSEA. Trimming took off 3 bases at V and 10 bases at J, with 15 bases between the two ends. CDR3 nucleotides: TGCAGCGTTGACCTCGGGGGAGGGAGAGCTTTCTTT. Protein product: CSVDLGGGRAFF.

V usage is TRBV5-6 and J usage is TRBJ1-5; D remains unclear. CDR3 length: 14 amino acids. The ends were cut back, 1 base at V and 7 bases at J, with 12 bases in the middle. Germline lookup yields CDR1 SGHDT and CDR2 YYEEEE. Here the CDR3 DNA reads TGTGCCAGCAGCTTGAGTGCTGCGGGGCAGCCCCAGCATTTT. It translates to CASSLSAAGQPQHF.

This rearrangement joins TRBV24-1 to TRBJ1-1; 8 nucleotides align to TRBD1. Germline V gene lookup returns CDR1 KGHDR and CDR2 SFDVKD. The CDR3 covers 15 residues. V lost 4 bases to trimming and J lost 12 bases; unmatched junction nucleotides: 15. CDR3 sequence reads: CATSEPGGAAIGTFF. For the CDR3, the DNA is TGTGCCACCAGTGAACCAGGGGGCGCGGCTATCGGTACTTTCTTT.

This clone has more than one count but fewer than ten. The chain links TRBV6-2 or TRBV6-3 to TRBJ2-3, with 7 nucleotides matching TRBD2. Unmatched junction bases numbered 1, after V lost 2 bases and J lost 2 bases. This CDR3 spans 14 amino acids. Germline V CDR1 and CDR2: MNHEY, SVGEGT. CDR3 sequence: CASSYGLDTDTQYF. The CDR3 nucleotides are TGTGCCAGCAGTTACGGACTAGACACAGATACGCAGTATTTT.

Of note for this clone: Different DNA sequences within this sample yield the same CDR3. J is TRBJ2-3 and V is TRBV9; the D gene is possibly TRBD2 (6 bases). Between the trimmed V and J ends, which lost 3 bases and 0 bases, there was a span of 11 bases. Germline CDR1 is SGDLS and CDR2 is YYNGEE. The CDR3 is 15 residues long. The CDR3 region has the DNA TGTGCCAGCAGCGCAGAAGGGACTAGCACAGATACGCAGTATTTT. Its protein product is CASSAEGTSTDTQYF.

Here the CDR3 reads CASSQREGLADTQYF. The CDR3 DNA is TGTGCCAGCAGCCAACGGGAGGGCCTTGCCGATACGCAGTATTTT. The chain carries TRBV3-1 (or the pseudogene TRBV3-2) and TRBJ2-3; 8 bases map to TRBD2. The CDR3 extends over 15 amino acids. J gave up 6 bases and V 2 bases, and 7 bases lay outside the gene matches. CDR1 is LGHDT, CDR2 YNNKEL, per germline (reference sequence).

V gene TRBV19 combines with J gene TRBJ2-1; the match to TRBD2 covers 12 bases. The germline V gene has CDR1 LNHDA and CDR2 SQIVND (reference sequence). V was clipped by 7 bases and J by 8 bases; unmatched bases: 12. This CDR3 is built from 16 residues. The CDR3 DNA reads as TGTGCCAGTACCTTAACCCTAGCGGGAGGGCCGCATGAGCAGTTCTTC. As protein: CASTLTLAGGPHEQFF.

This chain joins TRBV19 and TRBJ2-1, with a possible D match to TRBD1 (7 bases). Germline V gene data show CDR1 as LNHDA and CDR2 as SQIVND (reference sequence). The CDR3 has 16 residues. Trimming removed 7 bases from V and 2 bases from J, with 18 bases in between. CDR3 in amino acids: CASTSRGTPTYNEQFF. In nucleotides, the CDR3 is TGTGCCAGTACCTCCAGGGGGACTCCCACCTACAATGAGCAGTTCTTC.

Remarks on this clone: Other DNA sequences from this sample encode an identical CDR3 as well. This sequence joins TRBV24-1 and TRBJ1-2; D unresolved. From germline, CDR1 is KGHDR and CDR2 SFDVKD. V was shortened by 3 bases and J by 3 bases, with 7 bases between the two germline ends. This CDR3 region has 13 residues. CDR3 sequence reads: CATSDPGYYGYTF. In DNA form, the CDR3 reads TGTGCCACCAGTGATCCAGGATACTATGGCTACACCTTC.

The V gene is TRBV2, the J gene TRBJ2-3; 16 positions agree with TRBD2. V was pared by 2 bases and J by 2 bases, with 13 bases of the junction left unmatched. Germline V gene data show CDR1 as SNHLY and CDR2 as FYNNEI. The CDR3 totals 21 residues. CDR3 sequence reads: CASSEPGTGLAGGRHTDTQYF. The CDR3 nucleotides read TGTGCCAGCAGTGAACCCGGTACGGGACTAGCGGGGGGGCGGCACACAGATACGCAGTATTTT.

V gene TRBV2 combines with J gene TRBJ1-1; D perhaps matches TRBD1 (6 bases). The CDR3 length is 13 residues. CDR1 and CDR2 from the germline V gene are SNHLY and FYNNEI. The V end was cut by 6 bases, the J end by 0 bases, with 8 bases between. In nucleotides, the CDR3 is TGTGCCAGCAGCGGACAGATGAACACTGAAGCTTTCTTT. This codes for CASSGQMNTEAFF.

The CDR3 region is CASRIRGNQPQHF. In DNA, the CDR3 is TGTGCCAGCAGAATTAGGGGGAATCAGCCCCAGCATTTT. This chain uses TRBV27 with TRBJ1-5, with D perhaps matching TRBD1 (6 bases). The germline CDR1 and CDR2 sequences are MNHEY and SMNVEV (reference sequence). The CDR3 contains 13 residues. The ends were cut back, 6 bases at V and 4 bases at J, with 10 bases in the middle.

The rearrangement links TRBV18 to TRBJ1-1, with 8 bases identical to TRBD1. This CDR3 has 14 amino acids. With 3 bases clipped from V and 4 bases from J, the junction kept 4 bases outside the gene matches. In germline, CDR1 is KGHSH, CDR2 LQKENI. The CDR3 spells CASSPRTGSTEAFF. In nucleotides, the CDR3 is TGTGCCAGCTCACCGCGGACAGGGAGCACTGAAGCTTTCTTT.